A selection of T cell receptor beta chains follows, all from one sample in a study of blood T cell repertoires in COVID-19. The repertoire was sequenced with immunoSEQ multiplex PCR; TCRdb's copy has only in-frame clones and lacks some. The sample has over 400,000 clones; approximately 85% are singletons. The sequencing input was peripheral blood. The source of these receptors is a human donor in a cohort sampled during active COVID-19. Both conserved end residues are part of each CDR3. The D gene is left open where the match is weak. A row's size may be missing; if present it is once, few, many or a size class.

>.|TRBD2|TRBV6-7|TRBJ2-4
CATGLLAGVWDIQYF
TGTGCCACCGGCCTACTAGCGGGAGTTTGGGACATTCAGTACTTC
>.|TRBD1|TRBV2|TRBJ2-3
CASRPGTASTDTQYF
TGTGCCAGCAGGCCTGGGACAGCTAGCACAGATACGCAGTATTTT
>.|.|TRBV7-3|TRBJ2-6
CASSPGDSGANVLTF
TGTGCCAGCAGCCCCGGGGACTCTGGGGCCAACGTCCTGACTTTC
>.|TRBD1|TRBV6-5|TRBJ1-1
CASKEDRVENTEAFF
TGTGCCAGCAAAGAGGACAGGGTGGAGAACACTGAAGCTTTCTTT
>.|.|TRBV19|TRBJ1-1
CASIHRDSGHTEAFF
TGTGCCAGTATTCATAGGGACTCCGGTCACACTGAAGCTTTCTTT
>.|.|TRBV4-1|TRBJ1-1
CASSQVRQGVYAFF
TGCGCCAGCAGCCAGGTTCGACAAGGCGTGTATGCTTTCTTT
>.|.|TRBV29-1|TRBJ1-1
CSGTIGGDTEAFF
TGCAGTGGTACTATAGGGGGAGACACTGAAGCTTTCTTT
>.|.|TRBV19|TRBJ1-1
CASSRSGSRNTEAFF
TGTGCCAGTAGTCGCTCAGGGTCCAGGAACACTGAAGCTTTCTTT
>.|.|TRBV29-1|TRBJ2-2
CSVNTLNTGELFF
TGCAGCGTCAACACGTTGAACACCGGGGAGCTGTTTTTT
>.|.|TRBV7-9|TRBJ2-1
CASSSRDFNNEQFF
TGTGCCAGCAGTTCCAGGGACTTCAACAATGAGCAGTTCTTC
>.|TRBD2|TRBV30|TRBJ2-5
CAWSGSGRAKETQYF
TGTGCCTGGAGTGGTAGCGGGAGGGCTAAGGAGACCCAGTACTTC
>.|.|TRBV30|TRBJ2-5
CAWSNSAEETQYF
TGTGCCTGGAGCAATAGCGCCGAAGAGACCCAGTACTTC
>.|.|TRBV30|TRBJ1-5
CASSTEYSNQPQHF
TGTGCCTCCTCGACAGAATATAGCAATCAGCCCCAGCATTTT
>.|.|TRBV15|TRBJ2-1
CATSRERDNEQFF
TGTGCCACCAGCAGAGAACGAGACAATGAGCAGTTCTTC
>.|.|TRBV7-3|TRBJ2-1
CASSAYPGLGGNEQFF
TGTGCCAGCAGCGCATACCCCGGACTAGGGGGCAATGAGCAGTTCTTC
>.|TRBD1|TRBV7-8|TRBJ2-5
CASSLRDSRRGLQETQYF
TGTGCCAGCAGCTTACGGGACAGCCGCCGGGGCCTCCAAGAGACCCAGTACTTC
>.|TRBD2|TRBV5-1|TRBJ2-2
CASSFSGTNTGELFF
TGCGCCAGCAGCTTTAGCGGGACCAACACCGGGGAGCTGTTTTTT
>.|.|TRBV5-6|TRBJ1-1
CASSLDGEAFF
TGTGCCAGCAGCCTGGACGGTGAAGCTTTCTTT
>.|TRBD1|TRBV19|TRBJ2-5
CASSYRQGIGETQYF
TGTGCCAGTAGTTATCGACAGGGGATCGGAGAGACCCAGTACTTC
>.|TRBD2|TRBV9|TRBJ2-3
CASSATSGSIPDTQYF
TGTGCCAGCAGCGCGACTAGCGGGAGTATCCCAGATACGCAGTATTTT
>.|TRBD2|TRBV9|TRBJ2-5
CASSVLAGGWETQYF
TGTGCCAGCAGCGTTTTAGCGGGAGGGTGGGAGACCCAGTACTTC
>.|TRBD1|TRBV28|TRBJ1-1
CASSPPGQREKWGF
TGTGCCAGCAGTCCTCCGGGACAGAGAGAGAAATGGGGATTT
>.|TRBD1|TRBV18|TRBJ1-4
CASSVARGRSNEKLFF
TGTGCCAGCTCCGTGGCAAGGGGGCGCTCTAATGAAAAACTGTTTTTT
>.|.|TRBV9|TRBJ2-7
CASSLGQGRDQYEQYF
TGTGCCAGCAGCTTGGGGCAGGGCAGGGATCAATACGAGCAGTACTTC
>few|TRBD1|TRBV4-1|TRBJ1-1
CASSSTGTGNTEAFF
TGCGCCAGCAGCTCAACCGGGACAGGGAACACTGAAGCTTTCTTT
>.|TRBD1|TRBV18|TRBJ2-6
CASSPRQGNSGANVLTF
TGTGCCAGCTCACCACGACAGGGCAACTCTGGGGCCAACGTCCTGACTTTC
>.|.|TRBV7-8|TRBJ1-1
CASSLSGAGTEAFF
TGTGCCAGCAGCTTATCAGGGGCAGGCACTGAAGCTTTCTTT
>many|.|TRBV5-4|TRBJ1-1
CASSLTKAAEAFF
TGTGCCAGCAGCTTGACTAAGGCAGCTGAAGCTTTCTTT
>few|TRBD2|TRBV7-8|TRBJ2-1
CASSLGARGGNYNEQFF
TGTGCCAGCAGCTTAGGGGCTCGGGGGGGGAACTACAATGAGCAGTTCTTC
>.|TRBD2|TRBV7-9|TRBJ2-7
CASSYGGGSSYEQYF
TGTGCCAGCAGCTACGGTGGCGGGAGCTCCTACGAGCAGTACTTC
>.|.|TRBV19|TRBJ2-4
CASSQGGGGASKNIQYF
TGTGCCAGTAGTCAGGGCGGAGGGGGCGCGTCCAAAAACATTCAGTACTTC
>.|.|TRBV5-4|TRBJ2-1
CASSVGGTYNEQFF
TGTGCCAGCAGCGTAGGGGGTACCTACAATGAGCAGTTCTTC
>.|.|TRBV6-1|TRBJ2-7
CASSEEGTGDYEQYF
TGTGCCAGCAGTGAGGAGGGGACCGGGGACTACGAGCAGTACTTC
>.|TRBD2|TRBV3-1/TRBV3-2|TRBJ2-1
CASSQDHGRESYNEQFF
TGTGCCAGCAGCCAAGATCACGGGAGGGAGTCCTACAATGAGCAGTTCTTC
>.|TRBD1|TRBV19|TRBJ1-4
CASRRTGENEKLFF
TGTGCCAGTAGGAGGACAGGAGAGAATGAAAAACTGTTTTTT
>.|.|TRBV14|TRBJ2-2
CASSPPGWSGELFF
TGTGCCAGCAGCCCCCCGGGGTGGTCCGGGGAGCTGTTTTTT
>.|.|TRBV5-6|TRBJ2-5
CASSTGWTAQETQYF
TGTGCCAGCAGCACGGGATGGACTGCACAAGAGACCCAGTACTTC
>.|TRBD1|TRBV3-1/TRBV3-2|TRBJ1-1
CASSPRSAGGRLALTEAFF
TGTGCCAGCAGTCCCAGATCGGCAGGGGGAAGGCTAGCTCTCACTGAAGCTTTCTTT
>.|TRBD2|TRBV30|TRBJ2-7
CAWSGGREWEQYF
TGTGCCTGGAGTGGAGGGCGGGAGTGGGAGCAGTACTTC
>.|TRBD2|TRBV7-2|TRBJ2-1
CASSLLAGGPRNEQFF
TGTGCCAGCAGCTTATTAGCGGGAGGGCCTAGGAATGAGCAGTTCTTC
>.|TRBD1|TRBV9|TRBJ1-2
CASSPGQGLYGYTF
TGTGCCAGCAGCCCGGGACAGGGGCTTTATGGCTACACCTTC
>few|.|TRBV28|TRBJ1-5
CASSHGHSNQPQHF
TGTGCCAGCAGTCACGGACATAGCAATCAGCCCCAGCATTTT
>.|.|TRBV30|TRBJ2-5
CAWSPSRETQYF
TGTGCCTGGAGCCCATCTCGGGAGACCCAGTACTTC
>.|TRBD2|TRBV6-5|TRBJ2-2
CASTLSGANTGELFF
TGTGCCAGCACCCTTAGCGGGGCCAACACCGGGGAGCTGTTTTTT
>.|.|TRBV30|TRBJ1-4
CAWNPRGEKLFF
TGTGCCTGGAACCCGAGGGGGGAAAAACTGTTTTTT
>.|.|TRBV29-1|TRBJ1-2
CSVEYQRGDGYTF
TGCAGCGTCGAGTATCAGAGAGGAGATGGCTACACCTTC
>.|TRBD1|TRBV29-1|TRBJ2-2
CSVAGQGIGELFF
TGCAGCGTTGCGGGACAGGGTATAGGGGAGCTGTTTTTT
>.|.|TRBV14|TRBJ1-6
CASSRHSNSPLHF
TGTGCCAGCAGCCGACACAGCAATTCACCCCTCCACTTT